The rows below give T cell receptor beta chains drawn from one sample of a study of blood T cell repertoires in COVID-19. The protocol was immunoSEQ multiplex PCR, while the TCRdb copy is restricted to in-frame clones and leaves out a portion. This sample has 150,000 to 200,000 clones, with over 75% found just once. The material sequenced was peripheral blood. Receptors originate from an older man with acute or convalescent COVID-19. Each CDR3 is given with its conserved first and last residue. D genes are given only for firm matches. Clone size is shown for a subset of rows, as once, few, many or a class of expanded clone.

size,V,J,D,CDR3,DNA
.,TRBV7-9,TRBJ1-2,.,CASSPGRGYGYTF,TGTGCCAGCAGCCCGGGCAGGGGCTATGGCTACACCTTC
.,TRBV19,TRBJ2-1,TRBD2,CASSPQGLAGINEQFF,TGTGCCAGTAGTCCTCAGGGCCTAGCGGGAATTAATGAGCAGTTCTTC
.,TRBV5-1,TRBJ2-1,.,CASSLGQEGNEQFF,TGCGCCAGCAGCTTGGGGCAGGAGGGCAATGAGCAGTTCTTC
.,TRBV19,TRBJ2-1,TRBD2,CASTLQASGLRNEQFF,TGTGCCAGTACCCTTCAGGCTAGCGGGTTGAGAAATGAGCAGTTCTTC
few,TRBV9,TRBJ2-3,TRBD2,CASSLAGSTDTQYF,TGTGCCAGCAGTCTAGCGGGGAGCACAGATACGCAGTATTTT
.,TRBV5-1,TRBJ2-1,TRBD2,CASSLWLADEEHEQFF,TGCGCCAGCAGCTTGTGGCTAGCGGACGAGGAACATGAGCAGTTCTTC
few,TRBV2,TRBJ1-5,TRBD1,CASNSQGASQPQHF,TGTGCCAGCAACAGCCAGGGGGCGTCTCAGCCCCAGCATTTT
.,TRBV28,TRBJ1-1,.,CASSLFGVGNTEAFF,TGTGCCAGCAGTTTATTCGGGGTCGGGAACACTGAAGCTTTCTTT
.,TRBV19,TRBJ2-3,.,CASSVRSSTDTQYF,TGTGCCAGTAGTGTGCGATCCAGCACAGATACGCAGTATTTT
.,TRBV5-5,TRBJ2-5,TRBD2,CASSRADLAGGFTQETQYF,TGTGCCAGCAGCCGAGCCGACTTAGCGGGAGGCTTCACTCAAGAGACCCAGTACTTC
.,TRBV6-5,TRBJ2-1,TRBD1,CASTPWTGGDEQFF,TGTGCCAGCACGCCTTGGACAGGGGGGGATGAGCAGTTCTTC
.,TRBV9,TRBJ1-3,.,CASSVVQGGNTIYF,TGTGCCAGCAGCGTAGTTCAGGGTGGAAACACCATATATTTT
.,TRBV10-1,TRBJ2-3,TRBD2,CASSELAGRTDTQYF,TGCGCCAGCAGTGAGCTAGCGGGGCGCACAGATACGCAGTATTTT
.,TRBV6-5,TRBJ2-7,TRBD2,CASSYSAGGSYEQYF,TGTGCCAGCAGTTACTCGGCGGGAGGCTCCTACGAGCAGTACTTC
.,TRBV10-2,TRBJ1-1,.,CASRFRLNTEAFF,TGCGCCAGCAGGTTCCGGTTGAACACTGAAGCTTTCTTT
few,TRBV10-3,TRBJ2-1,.,CAIGAESGEQFF,TGTGCCATCGGGGCGGAATCAGGTGAGCAGTTCTTC
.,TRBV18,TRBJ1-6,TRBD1,CASSPGQGDSPLHF,TGTGCCAGCTCACCTGGACAGGGGGATTCACCCCTCCACTTT
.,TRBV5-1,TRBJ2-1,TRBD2,CASSLAGETYNEQFF,TGCGCCAGCAGCTTAGCGGGAGAGACCTACAATGAGCAGTTCTTC
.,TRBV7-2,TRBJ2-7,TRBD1,CASSFPGGESYEQYF,TGTGCCAGCAGCTTCCCAGGGGGCGAATCCTACGAGCAGTACTTC
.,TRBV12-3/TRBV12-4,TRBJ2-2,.,CASSVAPAGELFF,TGTGCCAGCAGTGTGGCCCCCGCCGGGGAGCTGTTTTTT
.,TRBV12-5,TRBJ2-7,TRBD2,CASGIPSSGVYEQYF,TGTGCTAGTGGGATCCCGTCTAGCGGGGTTTACGAGCAGTACTTC
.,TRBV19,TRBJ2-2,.,CASMAGAGFPGELFF,TGTGCCAGTATGGCGGGGGCGGGGTTCCCCGGGGAGCTGTTTTTT
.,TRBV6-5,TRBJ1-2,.,CASRELGANYGYTF,TGTGCCAGCAGAGAGTTGGGGGCAAACTATGGCTACACCTTC
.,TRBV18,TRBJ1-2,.,CASSPLEGTLGYTF,TGTGCCAGCTCACCACTCGAGGGTACCCTCGGCTACACCTTC
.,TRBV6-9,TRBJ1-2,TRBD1,CASSRTGGFNYGYTF,TGTGCCAGCAGTCGCACAGGGGGTTTTAACTATGGCTACACCTTC
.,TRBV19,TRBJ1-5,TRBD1,CATRQGDQPQHF,TGTGCGACGAGACAGGGGGATCAGCCCCAGCATTTT
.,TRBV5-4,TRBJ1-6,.,CASSPGQSFSPPLHF,TGTGCCAGCAGTCCCGGACAGTCCTTTTCCCCGCCCCTCCACTTT
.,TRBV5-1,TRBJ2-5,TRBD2,CASSLGLAGGQETQYF,TGCGCCAGCAGCTTGGGACTAGCGGGGGGCCAAGAGACCCAGTACTTC
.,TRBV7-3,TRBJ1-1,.,CASSSADAGAFF,TGTGCCAGCAGCTCCGCGGACGCGGGAGCTTTCTTT
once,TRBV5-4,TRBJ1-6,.,CASSRPRQGVWNNSPLHF,TGTGCCAGCAGCCGTCCCAGGCAGGGCGTTTGGAATAATTCACCCCTCCACTTT
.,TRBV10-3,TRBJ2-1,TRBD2,CAIRVAGGNEQFF,TGTGCCATCAGGGTAGCGGGAGGGAATGAGCAGTTCTTC
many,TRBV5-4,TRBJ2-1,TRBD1,CASSLEATGYEQFF,TGTGCCAGCAGCTTGGAGGCGACAGGGTATGAGCAGTTCTTC
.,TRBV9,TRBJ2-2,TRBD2,CASSVVGLAGGVAGELFF,TGTGCCAGCAGCGTAGTCGGGCTAGCGGGAGGAGTGGCCGGGGAGCTGTTTTTT
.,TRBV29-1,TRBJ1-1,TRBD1,CSAKGLQGARTEAFF,TGCAGCGCCAAGGGGTTACAGGGGGCGCGTACTGAAGCTTTCTTT
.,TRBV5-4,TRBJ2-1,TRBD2,CASNPRTSGGAGNEQFF,TGTGCCAGCAACCCCCGAACTAGCGGGGGGGCCGGAAATGAGCAGTTCTTC
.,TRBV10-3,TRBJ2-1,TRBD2,CAISERVGTSGYNEQFF,TGTGCCATCAGTGAGCGAGTCGGGACTAGCGGATACAATGAGCAGTTCTTC
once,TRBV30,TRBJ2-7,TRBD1,CAWSVQGAYEQYF,TGTGCCTGGAGTGTACAGGGGGCCTACGAGCAGTACTTC
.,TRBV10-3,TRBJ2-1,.,CAIGLNNEQFF,TGTGCCATCGGCCTCAACAATGAGCAGTTCTTC
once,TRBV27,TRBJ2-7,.,CASSLSFSGENEQYF,TGTGCCAGCAGTTTAAGTTTCTCGGGAGAAAACGAGCAGTACTTC
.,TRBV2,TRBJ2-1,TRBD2,CASLRTSGSSEQFF,TGTGCCAGCCTAAGGACTAGCGGGAGCAGTGAGCAGTTCTTC
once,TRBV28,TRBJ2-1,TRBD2,CASSFQTHRDYRRNEQFF,TGTGCCAGCAGTTTCCAAACGCACCGGGACTACAGAAGAAATGAGCAGTTCTTC
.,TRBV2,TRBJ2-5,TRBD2,CASTPGLAGAQETQYF,TGTGCCAGCACTCCTGGACTAGCGGGAGCCCAAGAGACCCAGTACTTC
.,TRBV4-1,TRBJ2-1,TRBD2,CASSHGGGPYNEQFF,TGCGCCAGCAGCCATGGCGGGGGACCCTACAATGAGCAGTTCTTC
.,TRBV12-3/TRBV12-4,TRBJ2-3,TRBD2,CASTGGGTDTQYF,TGTGCCAGCACTGGGGGGGGCACAGATACGCAGTATTTT
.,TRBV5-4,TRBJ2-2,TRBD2,CASSLELAGVGTGELFF,TGTGCCAGCAGCTTGGAACTAGCGGGAGTTGGTACCGGGGAGCTGTTTTTT
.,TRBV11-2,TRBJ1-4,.,CASSSPGSTNEKLFF,TGTGCCAGCAGCTCGCCAGGGTCAACTAATGAAAAACTGTTTTTT